This record covers a single T cell receptor (beta chain). Its cognate antigen is unknown. Reverse transcription of all isolated RNA meant that expressed TCRB transcripts were sequenced. Sequencing used immunoSEQ multiplex PCR; TCRdb keeps in-frame clones, though not all of them. The top ten hold approximately 0.093% of the sample, which has hundreds of thousands of clones, around 15% seen once. The length of the CDR3 is 16 residues. The germline V gene encodes CDR1 LNHNV and CDR2 YYDKDF (reference sequence). With V trimmed by 1 base and J by 4 bases, 2 bases remained unmatched. These data are taken from a study of beta chain features in type 1 diabetes. Study-level results: Patients' naive, central memory and Treg TCRB repertoires seemed closer to one another than those of healthy donors.

The single heparinised draw taken from each donor contained about 120 mL of blood on average. The chain is built from TRBV15 and TRBJ2-3; 13 nucleotides line up with TRBD2. Source material: naive CD4+ T cells from blood. The sequence derives from a man aged 18 to 29 in good health. In nucleotides, the CDR3 is TGTGCCACCAGCAGAGGGACTAGCGGGAGCGCAGATACGCAGTATTTT. Residues: CATSRGTSGSADTQYF. Using reference TRBV15 and TRBJ2-3 for the parts outside the CDR3, the full variable domain is DAMVIQNPRYQVTQFGKPVTLSCSQTLNHNVMYWYQQKSSQAPKLLFHYYDKDFNNEADTPDNFQSRRPNTSFCFLDIRSPGLGDTAMYLCATSRGTSGSADTQYFGPGTRLTVL.